This T cell receptor beta chain appears in the sequencing data of a study of long-term antiretroviral therapy in people with HIV. Each specimen consisted of roughly 0.9-10 million cryopreserved PBMC prior to extraction of DNA. Investigators performed immunoSEQ version v3.0 at survey level. Sequencing was designed to cover roughly 40,000-50,000 T-cell genomes in each sample. Profiling relied on immunoSEQ multiplex PCR, and the TCRdb table lists in-frame clones only, not all of them. The sample lists roughly 15,000 clones, 80% occurring once. Germline V gives CDR1 SGDLS, CDR2 YYNGEE. V shed 6 bases, J shed 6 bases, and the junction held 9 bases outside the gene matches. There are 14 residues in the CDR3.

This TCR came from a man in his forties or fifties with HIV. The source material was unsorted PBMCs, sampled 3.2 years before starting antiretroviral therapy. The rearrangement links TRBV9 to TRBJ2-3, with 8 positions matching TRBD2. The CDR3 sequence: CASTPREGWDTQYF. Here the CDR3 DNA reads TGTGCCAGCACCCCCCGGGAGGGCTGGGATACGCAGTATTTT.